This T cell receptor (beta chain) was captured by sequencing in a study of T-cell reconstitution after alpha-beta-depleted transplantation in children. Notes on the study in general: Among T cells one year after transplant, newly produced cells accounted for most counts and diversity. It was reported that alpha-beta T cells came from several hundred expanded graft clones (about two months after transplant). Elevated TCRbeta diversity at day 60 was traced, in some patients, to surviving recipient T cells and thymic progenitors.

This clonotype was seen repeatedly, ten times or more. Antigen unknown. The library targeted TCRbeta and was prepared with unique molecular identifiers. TCRdb re-analysed the PCR reads in MiXCR, keeping a single row per CDR3 protein. This table holds fewer than 350,000 distinct CDR3 sequences, roughly 7.8% found once. This clonotype was obtained from a female patient aged 2 to 10 who had a stem cell transplant for Fanconi anemia, so the T cells may come from the graft donor. The specimen was peripheral blood, collected 360 days after TCRalphabeta/CD19-depleted stem cell transplant.

The CDR3 region is CSARDWSTDTLFSYEQYF. DNA of the CDR3: TGCAGTGCTAGAGATTGGTCAACGGACACCCTTTTCTCCTACGAGCAGTACTTC. The chain has TRBV20-1 and TRBJ2-7, with D possibly matching TRBD1 (5 bases). Germline V gives CDR1 DFQATT, CDR2 SNEGSKA (reference sequence). This CDR3 is built from 18 residues. Trimming left V 0 bases short and J 0 bases short, with 21 bases between.